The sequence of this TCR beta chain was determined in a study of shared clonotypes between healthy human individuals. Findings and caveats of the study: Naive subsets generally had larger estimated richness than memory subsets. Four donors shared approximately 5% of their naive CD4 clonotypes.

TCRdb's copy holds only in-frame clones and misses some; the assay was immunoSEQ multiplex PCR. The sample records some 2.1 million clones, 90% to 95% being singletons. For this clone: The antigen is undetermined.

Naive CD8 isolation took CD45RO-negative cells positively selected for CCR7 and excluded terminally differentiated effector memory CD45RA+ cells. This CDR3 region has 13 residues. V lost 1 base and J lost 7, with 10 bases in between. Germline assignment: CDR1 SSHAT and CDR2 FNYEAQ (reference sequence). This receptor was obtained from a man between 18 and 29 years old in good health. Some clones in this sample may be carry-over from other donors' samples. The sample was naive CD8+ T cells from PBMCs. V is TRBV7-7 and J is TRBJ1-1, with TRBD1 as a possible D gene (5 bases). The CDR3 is CASSLDRGSEAFF. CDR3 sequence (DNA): TGTGCCAGCAGCTTAGATCGGGGGAGTGAAGCTTTCTTT.